A single sample is the source of the 3 T cell receptor beta chains below, sequenced in a study of chemoradiotherapy in HPV16-positive cancers. The method was immunoSEQ multiplex PCR; TCRdb's version includes in-frame clones alone and lacks a portion of them. The sample holds around 15,000 clones; about four fifths are singletons and the top ten take roughly 11%. Sample collection occurred from a patient who underwent chemoradiotherapy. Every receptor here comes from a human donor with HPV-associated anogenital cancer.

This chain connects TRBV4-3 to TRBJ2-4; D possibly corresponds to TRBD2 (7 bases). V shed 0 bases and J shed 7 bases, with 19 bases lying between them. CDR3 length: 17 amino acids. Germline V gene data show CDR1 as LGHNA and CDR2 as YSLEER. The CDR3 DNA follows: TGCGCCAGCAGCCAAGATATTCGCTGGGAGGGGGGGAACATTCAGTACTTC. This translates into CASSQDIRWEGGNIQYF.

This clone has more than one count but fewer than ten. CDR3 nucleotide sequence: TGTGCCACCAGCAGAGGTACAGGGCTTAGCAATCAGCCCCAGCATTTT. This gives the protein CATSRGTGLSNQPQHF. The rearrangement joins TRBV15 to TRBJ1-5; D may be TRBD1 (6 bases). The CDR3 is 16 residues long. The germline gives CDR1 LNHNV, CDR2 YYDKDF (reference sequence). The V end lost 1 base, the J end lost 0 bases, and 10 bases lay between the germline ends.

This chain connects TRBV7-9 to TRBJ1-5, with no clear D. CDR1 SEHNR and CDR2 FQNEAQ come from the germline V gene (reference sequence). The CDR3 is made up of 16 amino acids. V dropped 1 base and J dropped 9 bases, with 19 bases sitting between them. The CDR3 protein is CASSLEVGGVIMPQHF. CDR3 nucleotide sequence: TGTGCCAGCAGCTTAGAGGTCGGTGGGGTGATCATGCCCCAGCATTTT.